A single sample is the source of the 27 T cell receptor beta chains below, sequenced in a study of technical replicates of blood from a handful of donors. Repertoires were generated with immunoSEQ multiplex PCR, while TCRdb's copy carries only in-frame clones and drops some. Of 65,000 to 95,000 clones in the sample, approximately 96% are singletons; the top ten hold around 0.18%. Sequencing input: T cells isolated from PBMCs. Receptor source: a human donor in good health.

This sequence joins TRBV6-1 and TRBJ1-1; D gene unclear. CDR3 length equals 15 residues. Trimming took off 2 bases at V and 6 bases at J, with 16 bases between the two ends. The germline gives CDR1 MNHNS, CDR2 SASEGT. CDR3 sequence reads: CASSERQGLAAEAFF. In DNA, the CDR3 is TGTGCCAGCAGTGAACGGCAAGGCCTAGCGGCTGAAGCTTTCTTT.

The gene calls are TRBV11-3 and TRBJ1-1; 11 nucleotides line up with TRBD1. CDR3 length: 17 amino acids. Germline assignment: CDR1 SGHNT and CDR2 YENEEA. V was pared by 3 bases and J by 4 bases, with 10 bases of the junction left unmatched. The CDR3 region is CASSLGAWGTGGTEAFF. CDR3 bases: TGTGCCAGCAGCTTGGGAGCTTGGGGGACAGGGGGCACTGAAGCTTTCTTT.

The V gene is TRBV15, the J gene TRBJ1-5, with D possibly matching TRBD1 (5 bases). V was clipped by 1 base and J by 4 bases, with 11 bases between them. The CDR3 totals 15 residues. Per germline, CDR1 LNHNV and CDR2 YYDKDF (reference sequence). The CDR3 DNA is TGTGCCACCAGCAGAGGCAGGGCAAGGAATCAGCCCCAGCATTTT. Encoded protein: CATSRGRARNQPQHF.

The rearrangement links TRBV6-5 to TRBJ1-2; TRBD1 might be the D (5 bases). Germline CDR1 and CDR2: MNHEY and SVGAGI. The CDR3 length is 13 residues. V lost 5 bases and J 8 bases, leaving 15 bases between the germline ends. In nucleotides, the CDR3 is TGTGCCAGCAGTCGAGACAGTTTTAGAGGCTACACCTTC. As protein: CASSRDSFRGYTF.

The chain links TRBV4-1 to TRBJ2-4; weak D call: TRBD1 (5 bases). V was trimmed by 3 bases and J by 0 bases, leaving 15 bases between them. CDR3 length equals 17 residues. Germline V gene data show CDR1 as MGHRA and CDR2 as YSYEKL. CDR3 nucleotide sequence: TGCGCCAGCAGCCACGATCGACAGTCTCTAGCCAAAAACATTCAGTACTTC. Protein sequence: CASSHDRQSLAKNIQYF.

The V gene is TRBV2, the J gene TRBJ1-1; D not certain. The V gene's germline CDR1 is SNHLY and CDR2 FYNNEI. V lost 3 bases and J 7 bases, leaving 9 bases between the germline ends. The CDR3 spans 12 residues. CDR3 nucleotide sequence: TGTGCCAGCAGTGACCGCCCCAGTGAAGCTTTCTTT. It translates to CASSDRPSEAFF.

The V call is TRBV19, the J call TRBJ2-2; tentative D call: TRBD1 (6 bases). Germline V gene lookup returns CDR1 LNHDA and CDR2 SQIVND (reference sequence). The CDR3 runs to 14 residues. V lost 9 bases, J lost 4 bases, and 15 bases lay in between. The CDR3 nucleotides are TGTGCCAGCCGCACGCAGGGGAGCACCGGGGAGCTGTTTTTT. It codes for CASRTQGSTGELFF.

The chain employs TRBV13 and TRBJ2-7; D is unclear. The CDR3 spans 15 residues. With 0 bases removed from V and 2 bases from J, the gap between germline ends came to 11 bases. Germline V gene lookup returns CDR1 PRHDT and CDR2 FYEKMQ (reference sequence). CDR3 loop: CASSLGSRSPYEQYF. The CDR3 nucleotides read TGTGCCAGCAGCTTAGGCTCACGGTCACCCTACGAGCAGTACTTC.

This sequence joins TRBV6-5 and TRBJ2-1, with D unclear. There are 15 residues in the CDR3. CDR1 is MNHEY, CDR2 SVGAGI, per germline. V dropped 0 bases and J dropped 7 bases, with 13 bases sitting between them. CDR3 bases: TGTGCCAGCAGTTACTCGGCAGGTCGGCAAAATGAGCAGTTCTTC. Translated, it gives CASSYSAGRQNEQFF.

V and J are TRBV10-2 and TRBJ1-1, with unresolved D. Germline V gives CDR1 WSHSY, CDR2 SAAADI. CDR3 length: 14 amino acids. V lost 4 bases to trimming and J lost 3 bases, with 12 bases between them. The chain's CDR3 is CASSVTTAYTEAFF. As DNA, the CDR3 is TGCGCCAGCAGTGTAACAACAGCTTACACTGAAGCTTTCTTT.

V is TRBV27 and J is TRBJ2-2, with unresolved D. V gave up 8 bases and J gave up 5 bases, with 12 bases separating them. The V gene's germline CDR1 is MNHEY and CDR2 SMNVEV (reference sequence). This CDR3 region has 13 residues. This chain's CDR3 is CASRRLETGELFF. CDR3 coding DNA: TGTGCCAGCCGCCGACTTGAGACCGGGGAGCTGTTTTTT.

This chain joins TRBV10-1 and TRBJ2-3, with 9 bases lining up with TRBD2. J was trimmed by 2 bases and V by 3 bases; bases with no gene match: 3. The CDR3 is 15 amino acids. Germline CDR1 reads WNHNN; CDR2 reads SYGVQD (reference sequence). The CDR3 spells CASSEPGLATDTQYF. The CDR3 DNA is TGCGCCAGCAGTGAACCGGGACTAGCCACAGATACGCAGTATTTT.

This sequence joins TRBV6-4 and TRBJ1-2; 7 bases align to TRBD1. The trim removed 7 bases at V and 3 bases at J, leaving 8 bases unmatched. Germline-derived CDR1 and CDR2 are MRHNA and SNTAGT. The CDR3 is made up of 14 amino acids. CDR3 bases: TGTGCCAGCAAAAAAACAGGGGTAGACTATGGCTACACCTTC. Its translation: CASKKTGVDYGYTF.

CDR3 protein: CASSSPQGRTYEQYF. DNA of the CDR3: TGTGCCAGCAGCTCTCCACAGGGTAGGACCTACGAGCAGTACTTC. J is TRBJ2-7 and V is TRBV7-8, with D maybe TRBD1 (6 bases). CDR3 size: 15 residues. Deletions cut 4 bases from V and 2 bases from J, with 15 bases between. The germline CDR1 and CDR2 sequences are SGHVS and FQNEAQ.

This clone was seen a single time. The genes are TRBV2 and TRBJ2-2, with 7 nucleotides matching TRBD1. Germline V gene sequence: CDR1 SNHLY, CDR2 FYNNEI. The V gene end was trimmed by 4 bases and the J gene end by 0 bases; junction bases not matched to a gene: 8. The CDR3 is 17 residues long. The CDR3 coding sequence is TGTGCCAGCAGTGTTGACAGGGCAACTGCGAACACCGGGGAGCTGTTTTTT. This codes for CASSVDRATANTGELFF.

The chain uses TRBV2 and TRBJ1-5; D is possibly TRBD1 (5 bases). Germline V CDR1 and CDR2: SNHLY, FYNNEI. The CDR3 has 18 amino acids. The V and J ends lost 6 bases and 0 bases respectively, with 21 bases between them. In DNA form, the CDR3 reads TGTGCCAGCAGGGGCGGGACGCGCCTGAATTATAGCAATCAGCCCCAGCATTTT. Its protein product is CASRGGTRLNYSNQPQHF. The full variable domain, rest sourced from reference TRBV2 and TRBJ1-5, is EPEVTQTPSHQVTQMGQEVILRCVPISNHLYFYWYRQILGQKVEFLVSFYNNEISEKSEIFDDQFSVERPDGSNFTLKIRSTKLEDSAMYFCASRGGTRLNYSNQPQHFGDGTRLSIL.

V gene TRBV7-6 combines with J gene TRBJ1-6; 10 bases are shared with TRBD1. CDR1 SGHVS and CDR2 FNYEAQ come from the germline V gene. The CDR3 consists of 13 residues. The J segment lost 10 bases and the V segment lost 4 bases, leaving 1 base of the junction unmatched. Here the CDR3 reads CASSSDRGSPLHF. In DNA form, the CDR3 reads TGTGCCAGCAGCTCGGACAGGGGGTCACCCCTCCACTTT.

The chain carries TRBV10-3 and TRBJ1-5, with D maybe TRBD1 (6 bases). Trimming cost V 6 bases and J 5 bases, with 11 bases left between them. Per germline, CDR1 ENHRY and CDR2 SYGVKD. There are 13 residues in the CDR3. CDR3 nucleotides: TGTGCCATCAGCCCACAGGGCCATCAGCCCCAGCATTTT. It specifies CAISPQGHQPQHF.

V usage is TRBV11-2 and J usage is TRBJ2-1, with 10 bases fitting TRBD1. This CDR3 contains 15 residues. Germline trimming cut 5 bases from V and 4 bases from J; bases unmatched to any gene: 5. Germline lookup yields CDR1 SGHAT and CDR2 FQNNGV. Here the CDR3 DNA reads TGTGCCAGCAGCAGCCGGGACAGGGGATACAATGAGCAGTTCTTC. This encodes CASSSRDRGYNEQFF.

This rearrangement joins TRBV4-1 to TRBJ1-2; TRBD1 might be the D (5 bases). This CDR3 is 14 amino acids long. The germline V and J ends were trimmed by 4 bases and 4 bases, with 13 bases remaining between them. CDR1 and CDR2 from the germline V gene are MGHRA and YSYEKL. The CDR3 nucleotides are TGCGCCAGCAGCCCTCTGGGGCTGCCCTATGGCTACACCTTC. Its protein is CASSPLGLPYGYTF.

This chain links TRBV28 with TRBJ1-1; maybe TRBD1 (5 bases). CDR1 MDHEN and CDR2 SYDVKM come from the germline V gene. Trimming took off 8 bases at V and 7 bases at J, with 14 bases between the two ends. This CDR3 is built from 12 residues. This chain's CDR3 is CASRTPTGEAFF. The DNA of the CDR3 is TGTGCCAGCCGAACCCCCACAGGTGAAGCTTTCTTT.

This chain links TRBV7-9 with TRBJ2-5; D possibly corresponds to TRBD1 (6 bases). The V gene's germline CDR1 is SEHNR and CDR2 FQNEAQ (reference sequence). Trimming took off 6 bases at V and 5 bases at J, with 10 bases between the two ends. CDR3 length: 12 amino acids. The CDR3: CASRTGLETQYF. CDR3 DNA: TGTGCCAGCAGAACAGGGTTGGAGACCCAGTACTTC.

The V and J genes are TRBV15 and TRBJ2-5, with D perhaps matching TRBD2 (6 bases). The CDR3 sequence is 15 residues long. Between the trimmed V and J ends, which lost 3 bases and 4 bases, there was a span of 15 bases. Per the germline V gene, CDR1 is LNHNV and CDR2 is YYDKDF (reference sequence). The CDR3, as DNA: TGTGCCACCAGCAGCCCTTGGGGGGTGGGAGAGACCCAGTACTTC. It yields the protein CATSSPWGVGETQYF.

This clone was seen once. The J gene is TRBJ2-1, the V gene TRBV7-6, with 9 bases fitting TRBD1. CDR1 is SGHVS and CDR2 is FNYEAQ in the germline V gene. CDR3 length: 16 amino acids. Germline trimming cut 4 bases from V and 7 bases from J; bases unmatched to any gene: 11. The CDR3 here is CASSSRDRATGNEQFF. CDR3 DNA sequence: TGTGCCAGCAGCTCCCGGGACAGGGCTACAGGTAATGAGCAGTTCTTC.

The rearrangement uses TRBV15 and TRBJ1-2; D is unclear. The CDR3 is 13 amino acids. CDR1 is LNHNV and CDR2 is YYDKDF in the germline V gene (reference sequence). Deletions cut 4 bases from V and 0 bases from J, with 6 bases between. Written as DNA, the CDR3 is TGTGCCACCAGCAAAGGAGCTAACTATGGCTACACCTTC. It translates to CATSKGANYGYTF.

This clone was picked up one time. V gene TRBV30 combines with J gene TRBJ2-4, with 8 bases identical to TRBD1. The CDR3 runs 13 residues. Losses at the gene ends were 4 bases for V and 5 bases for J; bases not matched to a gene: 4. Per germline, CDR1 GTSNPN and CDR2 SVGIG (reference sequence). CDR3 sequence (DNA): TGTGCCTGGAATCCGGACAGGGAAAACATTCAGTACTTC. This encodes CAWNPDRENIQYF.

In DNA form, the CDR3 reads TGTGCCAGCCGGGGTAGCGCGAACACCGGGGAGCTGTTTTTT. Its protein is CASRGSANTGELFF. This sequence joins TRBV7-9 and TRBJ2-2; a weak D match, TRBD2 (5 bases). The germline gives CDR1 SEHNR, CDR2 FQNEAQ (reference sequence). This CDR3 is 14 amino acids long. The V and J ends lost 8 bases and 0 bases respectively, with 10 bases between them. Using reference TRBV7-9 and TRBJ2-2 for the parts outside the CDR3, the full variable domain is DTGVSQNPRHKITKRGQNVTFRCDPISEHNRLYWYRQTLGQGPEFLTYFQNEAQLEKSRLLSDRFSAERPKGSFSTLEIQRTEQGDSAMYLCASRGSANTGELFFGEGSRLTVL.